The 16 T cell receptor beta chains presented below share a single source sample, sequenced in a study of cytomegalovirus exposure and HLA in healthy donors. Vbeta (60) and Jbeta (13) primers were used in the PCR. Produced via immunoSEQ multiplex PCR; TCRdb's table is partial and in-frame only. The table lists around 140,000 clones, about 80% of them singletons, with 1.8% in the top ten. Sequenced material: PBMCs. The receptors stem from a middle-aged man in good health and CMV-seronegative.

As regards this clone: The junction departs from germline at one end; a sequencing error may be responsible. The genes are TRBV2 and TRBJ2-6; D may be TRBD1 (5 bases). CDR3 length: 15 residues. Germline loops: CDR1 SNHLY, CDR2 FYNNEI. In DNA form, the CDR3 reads TGTGCCAGCAGCGGACACAGCTCTGGGGCCAACGGCCTGACTTTC. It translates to CASSGHSSGANGLTF. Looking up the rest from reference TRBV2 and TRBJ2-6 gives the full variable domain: EPEVTQTPSHQVTQMGQEVILRCVPISNHLYFYWYRQILGQKVEFLVSFYNNEISEKSEIFDDQFSVERPDGSNFTLKIRSTKLEDSAMYFCASSGHSSGANGLTFGAGSRLTVL.

Here the CDR3 reads CASSLIGTSGRALSYNEQFF. CDR3 DNA sequence: TGTGCCAGCAGTTTAATCGGGACTAGCGGGAGGGCCCTCTCCTACAATGAGCAGTTCTTC. The chain links TRBV27 to TRBJ2-1; the match to TRBD2 covers 16 bases. From germline, CDR1 is MNHEY and CDR2 SMNVEV (reference sequence). The trim removed 2 bases at V and 0 bases at J, leaving 7 bases unmatched. The CDR3 contains 20 residues.

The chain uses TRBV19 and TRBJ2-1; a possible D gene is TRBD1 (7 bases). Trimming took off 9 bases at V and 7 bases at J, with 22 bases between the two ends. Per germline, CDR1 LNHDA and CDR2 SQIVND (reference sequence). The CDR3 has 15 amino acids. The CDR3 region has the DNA TGTGCCAGCTACGGGATGGCAGGGGGGTGGAATGAGCAGTTCTTC. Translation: CASYGMAGGWNEQFF.

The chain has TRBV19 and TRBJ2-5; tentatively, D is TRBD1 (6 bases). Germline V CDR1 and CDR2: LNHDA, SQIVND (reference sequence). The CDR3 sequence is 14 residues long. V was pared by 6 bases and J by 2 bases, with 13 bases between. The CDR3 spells CASRSSGQQETQYF. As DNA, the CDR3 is TGTGCCAGTAGGTCCTCCGGACAGCAAGAGACCCAGTACTTC.

The CDR3 DNA sequence: TGTGCCAGCAGTTGGGGAGGGGACAACTACAATGAGCAGTTCTTC. Its protein product is CASSWGGDNYNEQFF. The V and J genes are TRBV7-9 and TRBJ2-1; a possible D gene is TRBD2 (7 bases). Germline values: CDR1 SEHNR, CDR2 FQNEAQ (reference sequence). V lost 6 bases to trimming and J lost 3 bases, with 15 bases between them. The CDR3 is 15 amino acids. The full variable domain, with the rest looked up from reference TRBV7-9 and TRBJ2-1, is DTGVSQNPRHKITKRGQNVTFRCDPISEHNRLYWYRQTLGQGPEFLTYFQNEAQLEKSRLLSDRFSAERPKGSFSTLEIQRTEQGDSAMYLCASSWGGDNYNEQFFGPGTRLTVL.

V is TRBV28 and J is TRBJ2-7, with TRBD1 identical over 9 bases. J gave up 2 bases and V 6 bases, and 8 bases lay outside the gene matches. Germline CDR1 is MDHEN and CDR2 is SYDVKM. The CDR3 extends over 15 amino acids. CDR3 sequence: CASSSPGTGTYEQYF. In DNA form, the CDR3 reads TGTGCCAGCAGCTCGCCCGGGACAGGGACCTACGAGCAGTACTTC.

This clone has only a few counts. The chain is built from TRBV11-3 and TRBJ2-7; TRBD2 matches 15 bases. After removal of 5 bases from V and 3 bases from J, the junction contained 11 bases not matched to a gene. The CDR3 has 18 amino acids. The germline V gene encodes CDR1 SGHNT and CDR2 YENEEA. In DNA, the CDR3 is TGTGCCAGCAGCCCCGGCCAGGGACTAGCGGGAGGACACTACGAGCAGTACTTC. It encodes CASSPGQGLAGGHYEQYF.

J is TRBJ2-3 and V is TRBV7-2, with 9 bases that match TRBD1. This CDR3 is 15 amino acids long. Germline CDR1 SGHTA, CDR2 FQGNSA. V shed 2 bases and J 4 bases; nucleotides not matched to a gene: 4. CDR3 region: CASSLSGQGADTQYF. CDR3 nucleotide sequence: TGTGCCAGCAGCTTATCGGGACAGGGAGCAGATACGCAGTATTTT.

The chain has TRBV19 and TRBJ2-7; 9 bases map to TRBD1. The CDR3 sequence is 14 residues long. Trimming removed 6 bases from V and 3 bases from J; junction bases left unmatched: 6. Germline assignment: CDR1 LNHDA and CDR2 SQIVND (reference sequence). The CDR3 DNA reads TGTGCCAGTAGAGCCGGGACAGGGATCTACGAGCAGTACTTC. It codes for CASRAGTGIYEQYF.

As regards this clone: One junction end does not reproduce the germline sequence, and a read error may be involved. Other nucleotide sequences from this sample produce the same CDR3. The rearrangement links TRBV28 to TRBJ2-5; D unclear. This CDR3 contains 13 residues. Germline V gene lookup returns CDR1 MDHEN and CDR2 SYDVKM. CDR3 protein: CASCDGYQETQYF. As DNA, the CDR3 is TGTGCCAGCTGTGACGGGTACCAAGAAACCCAGTACTTC.

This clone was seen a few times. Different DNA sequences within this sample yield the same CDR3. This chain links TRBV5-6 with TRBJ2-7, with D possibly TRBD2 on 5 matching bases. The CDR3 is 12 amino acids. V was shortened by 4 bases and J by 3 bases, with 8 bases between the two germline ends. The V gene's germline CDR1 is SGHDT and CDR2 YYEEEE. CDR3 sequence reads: CASSRGDYEQYF. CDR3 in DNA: TGTGCCAGCAGCCGGGGAGACTACGAGCAGTACTTC.

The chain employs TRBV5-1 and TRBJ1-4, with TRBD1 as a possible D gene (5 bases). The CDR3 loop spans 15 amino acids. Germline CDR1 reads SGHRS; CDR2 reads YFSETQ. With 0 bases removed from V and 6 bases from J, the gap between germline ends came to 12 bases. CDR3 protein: CASSLASGGDEKLFF. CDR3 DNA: TGCGCCAGCAGCTTGGCGAGCGGGGGGGATGAAAAACTGTTTTTT.

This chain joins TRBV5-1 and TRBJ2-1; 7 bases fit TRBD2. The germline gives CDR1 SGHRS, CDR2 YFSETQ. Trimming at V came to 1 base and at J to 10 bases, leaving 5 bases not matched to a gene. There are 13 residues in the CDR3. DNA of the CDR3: TGCGCCAGCAGCTTGTCGGGAGGAGGGGAGCAGTTCTTC. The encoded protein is CASSLSGGGEQFF.

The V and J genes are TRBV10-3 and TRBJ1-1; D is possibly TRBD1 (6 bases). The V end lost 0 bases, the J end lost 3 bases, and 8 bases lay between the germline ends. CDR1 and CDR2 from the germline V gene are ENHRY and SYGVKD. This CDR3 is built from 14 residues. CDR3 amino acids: CAISESAGDTEAFF. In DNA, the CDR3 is TGTGCCATCAGTGAGTCGGCAGGGGACACTGAAGCTTTCTTT.

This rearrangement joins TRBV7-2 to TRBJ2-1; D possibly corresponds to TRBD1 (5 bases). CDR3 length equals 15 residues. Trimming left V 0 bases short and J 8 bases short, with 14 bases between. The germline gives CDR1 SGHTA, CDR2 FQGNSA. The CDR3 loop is CASSLARVRTDEQFF. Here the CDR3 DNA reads TGTGCCAGCAGCTTAGCCAGGGTACGAACGGATGAGCAGTTCTTC.

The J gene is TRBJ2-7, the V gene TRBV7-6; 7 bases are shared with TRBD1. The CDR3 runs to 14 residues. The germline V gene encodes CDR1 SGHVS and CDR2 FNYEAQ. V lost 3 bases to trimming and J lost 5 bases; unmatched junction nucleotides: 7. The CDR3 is CASSFRQGFDEQYF. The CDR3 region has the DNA TGTGCCAGCAGCTTCAGACAGGGCTTCGACGAGCAGTACTTC.